This TCR beta chain was observed in a study of early T cells in non-severe SARS-CoV-2 infection. Study-wide background: Chains stayed unpaired after sequencing of bulk RNA from unsorted whole blood. Whole-study findings and limits: Matches to VDJdb favored anti-spike CD8 responses and missed private and CD4 specificities.

This clonotype was seen only a few times. Its antigen is currently unknown. Attached unique molecular identifiers marked individual cDNA molecules. From the 5' RACE reads, TCRdb called clonotypes with MiXCR, one entry per CDR3 protein. Of some 61,000 distinct CDR3 sequences in the sample, approximately 10% are singletons; the top ten hold 3.9%. V was shortened by 2 bases and J by 6 bases, with 10 bases between the two germline ends. The CDR3 spans 14 residues. Germline CDR1 is MNHEY and CDR2 is SVGEGT. V is TRBV6-2 or TRBV6-3 and J is TRBJ2-2; no definite D call. The TCR originated in an adult who was a healthcare worker with PCR-confirmed SARS-CoV-2 infection or an uninfected control (not recorded which). Sequencing was performed on whole blood, taken at baseline. CDR3: CASSYNFGAGELFF. CDR3 nucleotide sequence: TGTGCCAGCAGTTACAACTTTGGAGCCGGGGAGCTGTTTTTT.